The following is a TCR beta chain sequence with its context. This entry belongs to a study of blood T cell repertoires in COVID-19. The overall study: Both acute and convalescent COVID-19 samples were obtained from the United States, Italy and Spain. T cells, B-cell-depleted T cells, or PBMCs provided the cDNA or gDNA that served as material.

Per the authors' pipeline: Amplification of reference gene primers provided the estimated nucleated cell counts. Sequencing was performed with immunoSEQ multiplex PCR; in TCRdb, only in-frame clones are kept and a portion is missing. V and J calls and clone size are copied from that table; D and trimming were computed from the DNA. The data contain tens of thousands of clones, 55% to 80% of them singletons. Sequencing was carried out using peripheral blood. The TCR sequence derives from a human donor in a cohort sampled during active COVID-19.

The CDR3 region is CAIGQGPGELFF. In DNA, the CDR3 is TGTGCCATCGGACAGGGACCCGGGGAGCTGTTTTTT. The V and J genes are TRBV24-1 and TRBJ2-2; 8 bases fit TRBD1. This CDR3 region has 12 residues. Germline CDR1 is KGHDR and CDR2 is SFDVKD. Trimming cost V 11 bases and J 6 bases; bases outside gene matches: 4.